Described below is a single T cell receptor beta chain sequence and its context. The junction does not match germline at one end; this may be a read error. The CDR3 end falls 3 residues outside the read, so it is completed with the germline J gene. Data came from immunoSEQ multiplex PCR; TCRdb stores just in-frame clones and leaves some out. The listing records tens of thousands of clones. Germline V CDR1 and CDR2: LGHNA, YNFKEQ. The CDR3 runs to 17 residues. This sample stems from a study of T cells in women clearing cervical HPV infection. The source is a woman aged 18 to 69 with a cervical HPV16 infection that either progressed to CIN3+ or cleared (not recorded which). V and J are TRBV4-2 and TRBJ2-3, with a tentative D call TRBD2 (5 bases). The sample comprised blood buffy coat. The CDR3 loop is CASSQGLGLSYTDTQYF. The sequenced part of the CDR3 DNA is TGCGCCAGCAGCCAAGGCCTTGGACTTTCCTACACAGATACG.